This T cell receptor beta chain appears in the sequencing data of a study of memory CD4+ T cells and cytomegalovirus serostatus. V was pared by 3 bases and J by 9 bases, with 14 bases between. The CDR3 totals 13 residues. Germline loops: CDR1 MDHEN, CDR2 SYDVKM. Note on this clone: Its antigen is unknown.

The sort gate was single viable CD3+CD4+CD8-CD45RO+ cells for memory CD4+ T cells. CMV serostatus came from serum IgG against pp150, pp28, p38, p52. Study findings and constraints: CMV serostatus prediction reached median AUC approximately 0.96, or 0.89 with US-trained model. The CMV-associated TCR signature appears largely within the CD4+ memory repertoire. Of 150 to 200 reported CMV TCRbeta sequences, under 80 were found in memory CD4+ repertoires.

Sequenced by immunoSEQ multiplex PCR; TCRdb stores in-frame clones only, minus some. Among about 56,000 clones listed, 82% were seen once. This TCR was recovered from an adult in good health and CMV-seronegative. Sequenced input: memory CD4+ T cells from blood. This rearrangement joins TRBV28 to TRBJ1-2, with D possibly being TRBD1 (6 bases). Here the CDR3 DNA reads TGTGCCAGCAGTTTGGGGGGCGGTAATAGCTACACCTTC. This encodes CASSLGGGNSYTF.